This T cell receptor (beta chain) was found in a study of shared clonotypes between healthy human individuals. Whole-study findings and limits: Clonotypes shared by all four donors outscored non-shared clonotypes in generation probability.

Deep was the level at which the assay was run. TCRdb's table, derived via immunoSEQ multiplex PCR, lists solely in-frame clones and lacks some. The sample has 2 million or so clones; roughly 94% are singletons. In regard to this clone: Antigen unknown.

V shed 8 bases and J shed 5 bases, with 21 bases lying between them. The V gene's germline CDR1 is SNHLY and CDR2 FYNNEI. The CDR3 contains 16 residues. Terminally differentiated effector memory CD45RA+ cells were excluded by CCR7 positive selection of CD45RO-negative cells. Healthy and HIV-negative, the adult donors had no recent acute infections or vaccinations. The TCR originated in a man aged 18 to 35 in good health. The chain joins TRBV2 to TRBJ1-4, with a weak D call TRBD1 (6 bases). The specimen was naive CD8+ T cells sorted from blood. The CDR3 nucleotides read TGTGCCAGCCGAGGGTGGGACGACAGGCTCAATGAAAAACTGTTTTTT. Translated: CASRGWDDRLNEKLFF.